This TCR beta chain was recorded in a study of early T cells in non-severe SARS-CoV-2 infection. Study summary: Investigators sequenced bulk RNA drawn from unsorted whole blood, and chains remained unpaired. Broader study findings: Matching against VDJdb likely underestimated virus-specific expansions, favoring anti-spike CD8.

This clonotype occurred a few times. The antigen remains undetermined. Unique molecular identifiers were added to individual cDNA molecules. MiXCR, run by TCRdb on the 5' RACE reads, gives a single entry per CDR3 protein. The sample contains about 49,000 distinct CDR3 sequences, roughly 12% of which appear only once. This TCR was recovered from an adult who was a healthcare worker with PCR-confirmed SARS-CoV-2 infection or an uninfected control (not recorded which). Sample: whole blood, taken at baseline.

CDR3 sequence (DNA): TGTGCCAGCAGCTCTGGGGGGGCAGCGACTAATGAAAAACTGTTTTTT. Its protein product is CASSSGGAATNEKLFF. The chain combines TRBV5-8 with TRBJ1-4; tentative D call: TRBD1 (6 bases). The CDR3 length is 16 residues. V lost 3 bases and J 2 bases, leaving 14 bases between the germline ends. CDR1 is SGHTS, CDR2 YDEGEE, per germline.